The 30 T cell receptor beta chains presented below share a single source sample, sequenced in a study of blood T cells in healthy people across ages. The use of a sample-barcoded 5' primer and a J-beta primer mix characterized a second PCR of about 6 to 12 cycles. TCRdb redid the calling of the 5' RACE reads with MiXCR, one entry per CDR3 protein. The table includes 1.2 million to 1.5 million distinct CDR3 sequences, roughly 45% detected once. Sequencing was performed on blood. The origin of the receptors is a woman under 30 in good health.

This clonotype came up a few times. The chain combines TRBV6-5 with TRBJ1-2; 10 nucleotides line up with TRBD1. The ends lost 4 bases at V and 0 bases at J; junction bases unmatched: 8. Germline V lookup: CDR1 MNHEY, CDR2 SVGAGI. The CDR3 extends over 17 amino acids. The CDR3 DNA reads TGTGCCAGCAGTTCCCGGGGACAGGGGTCTTCTAACTATGGCTACACCTTC. Protein sequence: CASSSRGQGSSNYGYTF.

The V and J genes are TRBV6-1 and TRBJ1-6; D unclear. The CDR3 has 16 amino acids. Germline CDR1 and CDR2: MNHNS and SASEGT. V was clipped by 2 bases and J by 6 bases, with 14 bases between them. CDR3 coding DNA: TGTGCCAGCAGTGAAAAGAGGGTGGAGGGTAATTCACCCCTCCACTTT. Translation: CASSEKRVEGNSPLHF.

This chain uses TRBV5-1 with TRBJ2-5, with 11 bases aligning to TRBD2. V gave up 7 bases and J gave up 2 bases; unmatched junction bases: 7. The CDR3 consists of 15 residues. Germline assignment: CDR1 SGHRS and CDR2 YFSETQ. The DNA for the CDR3 is TGCGCCAGCGCCCTAGCGGGGGGAATACAAGAGACCCAGTACTTC. This gives the protein CASALAGGIQETQYF.

J is TRBJ1-2 and V is TRBV5-6; TRBD1 is a possible D gene (5 bases). The CDR3 length is 14 residues. With 4 bases removed from V and 1 base from J, the gap between germline ends came to 11 bases. Germline lookup yields CDR1 SGHDT and CDR2 YYEEEE. This chain's CDR3 is CASSAGGVNYGYTF. CDR3 in DNA: TGTGCCAGCAGCGCCGGAGGGGTTAACTATGGCTACACCTTC.

This clonotype was detected only a few times. V and J are TRBV28 and TRBJ2-4, with D perhaps matching TRBD1 or TRBD2 (6 bases each). The germline V gene encodes CDR1 MDHEN and CDR2 SYDVKM. V was cut by 3 bases and J by 13 bases, with 22 bases left in between. This CDR3 comprises 15 residues. The CDR3 spells CASSFFRGNTGEQYF. The CDR3 DNA is TGTGCCAGCAGTTTTTTCAGGGGTAATACGGGAGAGCAGTACTTC.

This sequence joins TRBV3-1 and TRBJ2-7; 11 nucleotides agree with TRBD1. CDR1 and CDR2 from the germline V gene are LGHDT and YNNKEL (reference sequence). The CDR3 totals 17 residues. The J segment lost 2 bases and the V segment lost 1 base, leaving 7 bases of the junction unmatched. CDR3 nucleotides: TGTGCCAGCAGCCAAGGGTTGAGGGACAGGGGGACCTACGAGCAGTACTTC. The encoded protein is CASSQGLRDRGTYEQYF.

The chain links TRBV11-2 to TRBJ1-1, with D maybe TRBD1 (6 bases). This CDR3 region has 13 residues. The V gene's germline CDR1 is SGHAT and CDR2 FQNNGV. V was cut by 9 bases and J by 4 bases, with 15 bases left in between. The CDR3 DNA reads TGTGCCAGACACGGGGGAGGGGGCACTGAAGCTTTCTTT. This translates into CARHGGGGTEAFF.

CDR3 sequence: CASTRTASMNTEAFF. The CDR3 nucleotides read TGTGCCAGCACCCGGACGGCCAGTATGAACACTGAAGCTTTCTTT. The gene calls are TRBV28 and TRBJ1-1; D gene uncertain. Germline V gene lookup returns CDR1 MDHEN and CDR2 SYDVKM. The CDR3 sequence is 15 residues long. Trimming cost V 7 bases and J 0 bases, with 15 bases left between them.

In this sample, this clonotype turned up a few times. V and J are TRBV29-1 and TRBJ2-7; the match to TRBD1 covers 8 bases. From germline, CDR1 is SQVTM and CDR2 ANQGSEA. J lost 3 bases, V lost 2 bases, and 3 bases had no gene match. The CDR3 runs 13 residues. CDR3: CSVETGGLYEQYF. DNA for the CDR3: TGCAGCGTTGAAACAGGGGGACTCTACGAGCAGTACTTC.

The chain combines TRBV21-1 with TRBJ2-4; the table's D call, TRBD2, was not checked against the DNA. TRBV21-1 is recorded as a pseudogene. The CDR3 is 16 amino acids. The CDR3 reads CANSTSGRLAKNIQYF. As DNA, the CDR3 is TGTGCTAACTCGACTAGCGGGAGGCTGGCCAAAAACATTCAGTACTTC.

The gene calls are TRBV29-1 and TRBJ2-7; the D gene is possibly TRBD2 (6 bases). V lost 3 bases to trimming and J lost 7 bases, with 13 bases between them. In germline, CDR1 is SQVTM, CDR2 ANQGSEA. The CDR3 has 12 amino acids. The CDR3: CSVDNSGNEQYF. The CDR3 coding sequence is TGCAGCGTTGATAATAGCGGCAATGAGCAGTACTTC.

The chain employs TRBV20-1 and TRBJ1-1; 9 nucleotides line up with TRBD1. J lost 9 bases, V lost 4 bases, and 9 bases had no gene match. Germline loops: CDR1 DFQATT, CDR2 SNEGSKA (reference sequence). The CDR3 consists of 13 residues. CDR3 sequence reads: CSATDRGSCQAFF. CDR3 DNA: TGCAGTGCTACTGACAGGGGGTCATGCCAAGCTTTCTTT.

V usage is TRBV12-3 or TRBV12-4 and J usage is TRBJ2-5; D is uncertain. The CDR3 has 14 residues. V lost 5 bases, J lost 0 bases, and 10 bases lay in between. The DNA for the CDR3 is TGTGCCAGCAGTCCCCTCGGCCACCAAGAGACCCAGTACTTC. Translated, it gives CASSPLGHQETQYF.

This clonotype turned up a few times. This sequence joins TRBV29-1 and TRBJ2-7; a possible D gene is TRBD2 (6 bases). Germline-derived CDR1 and CDR2 are SQVTM and ANQGSEA. The length of the CDR3 is 14 residues. V was cut by 1 base and J by 6 bases, with 16 bases left in between. The CDR3 DNA reads TGCAGCGTTGAAGGGCGGGATAGGCCGCGCGAGCAGTACTTC. Its translation: CSVEGRDRPREQYF.

This clonotype was detected a few times. The rearrangement links TRBV7-2 to TRBJ1-6, with 11 bases identical to TRBD1. This CDR3 comprises 17 residues. CDR1 and CDR2 (germline): SGHTA, FQGNSA. The V and J ends lost 4 bases and 3 bases, in that order; junction bases with no gene match: 5. The CDR3, as DNA: TGTGCCAGCAGCTCCCCGGGACAGGGGGTCTATAATTCACCCCTCCACTTT. Its protein product is CASSSPGQGVYNSPLHF.

The genes are TRBV7-9 and TRBJ2-5, with a weak D call TRBD2 (6 bases). The CDR3 spans 11 residues. The V and J ends lost 1 base and 10 bases respectively, with 7 bases between them. Germline V lookup: CDR1 SEHNR, CDR2 FQNEAQ (reference sequence). The CDR3 region has the DNA TGTGCCAGCAGCTTAGACGGGAGCCAGTACTTC. Translating gives CASSLDGSQYF.

The rearrangement uses TRBV25-1 and TRBJ1-6, with 8 bases identical to TRBD1. Germline CDR1 is MGHDK and CDR2 is SYGVNS. Unmatched junction bases numbered 15, after V lost 4 bases and J lost 7 bases. This CDR3 spans 18 amino acids. Here the CDR3 DNA reads TGTGCCAGCAGTGTACGGACAGGGCTCGCCGCAAGGAATTCACCCCTCCACTTT. Translated, it gives CASSVRTGLAARNSPLHF. Full variable domain (remainder filled in from reference TRBV25-1 and TRBJ1-6): EADIYQTPRYLVIGTGKKITLECSQTMGHDKMYWYQQDPGMELHLIHYSYGVNSTEKGDLSSESTVSRIRTEHFPLTLESARPSHTSQYLCASSVRTGLAARNSPLHFGNGTRLTVT.

This clonotype was seen more than once but under ten times. The V gene is TRBV27, the J gene TRBJ2-3, with 11 bases lining up with TRBD2. V shed 6 bases, J shed 7 bases, and the junction held 9 bases outside the gene matches. Germline V gene data show CDR1 as MNHEY and CDR2 as SMNVEV (reference sequence). The CDR3 sequence is 15 residues long. The CDR3 spells CASSRLAGLGNTQYF. The CDR3 region has the DNA TGTGCCAGCAGCCGACTAGCGGGGCTAGGTAATACGCAGTATTTT.

The gene calls are TRBV28 and TRBJ1-2, with 9 bases matching TRBD1. Unmatched junction bases numbered 5, after V lost 5 bases and J lost 4 bases. CDR1 MDHEN and CDR2 SYDVKM come from the germline V gene. The CDR3 runs to 14 residues. The CDR3 loop is CASSVQDRGYGYTF. CDR3 nucleotide sequence: TGTGCCAGCAGTGTCCAGGACAGGGGCTATGGCTACACCTTC.

The chain has TRBV18 and TRBJ1-5, with D tentatively TRBD1 (5 bases). Germline-derived CDR1 and CDR2 are KGHSH and LQKENI. There are 16 residues in the CDR3. Trimming removed 0 bases at V and 6 bases at J, with 15 bases between. The CDR3, as DNA: TGTGCCAGCTCACCACCGGGGGATACTAGGACTCAGCCCCAGCATTTT. This translates into CASSPPGDTRTQPQHF. Drawing the rest from reference TRBV18 and TRBJ1-5, the complete variable domain is NAGVMQNPRHLVRRRGQEARLRCSPMKGHSHVYWYRQLPEEGLKFMVYLQKENIIDESGMPKERFSAEFPKEGPSILRIQQVVRGDSAAYFCASSPPGDTRTQPQHFGDGTRLSIL.

The gene calls are TRBV20-1 and TRBJ2-2; perhaps TRBD1 as D (5 bases). The CDR3 spans 14 residues. V lost 5 bases, J lost 4 bases, and 14 bases lay in between. Germline CDR1 reads DFQATT; CDR2 reads SNEGSKA (reference sequence). The CDR3 sequence is CSAFSVDSTGELFF. Written as DNA, the CDR3 is TGCAGTGCTTTCTCCGTAGACAGCACCGGGGAGCTGTTTTTT.

This clonotype appeared many times. This sequence joins TRBV10-3 and TRBJ2-1; TRBD2 aligns across 8 bases. V lost 5 bases, J lost 4 bases, and 7 bases stayed unmatched. Germline CDR1 ENHRY, CDR2 SYGVKD. This CDR3 region has 15 residues. The CDR3 is CAISLGGRWYNEQFF. The CDR3 DNA sequence: TGTGCCATCAGTCTTGGCGGGAGGTGGTACAATGAGCAGTTCTTC.

This clonotype showed up just a few times. The V gene is TRBV29-1, the J gene TRBJ2-5, with 11 bases matching TRBD2. V shed 6 bases, J shed 3 bases, and the junction held 15 bases outside the gene matches. This CDR3 spans 17 amino acids. Per germline, CDR1 SQVTM and CDR2 ANQGSEA. DNA of the CDR3: TGCAGCGTACGGAAGAAAGGTACTAGCGGGAGTGAAGAGACCCAGTACTTC. Its protein product is CSVRKKGTSGSEETQYF. The full variable domain, in which reference TRBV29-1 and TRBJ2-5 provide the parts outside the CDR3, is SAVISQKPSRDICQRGTSLTIQCQVDSQVTMMFWYRQQPGQSLTLIATANQGSEATYESGFVIDKFPISRPNLTFSTLTVSNMSPEDSSIYLCSVRKKGTSGSEETQYFGPGTRLLVL.

The V call is TRBV7-2, the J call TRBJ2-5; weak D call: TRBD2 (6 bases). TRBJ2-7 explains the end of the DNA better; the J call may be wrong. The length of the CDR3 is 16 residues. Germline V gene sequence: CDR1 SGHTA, CDR2 FQGNSA. This chain's CDR3 is CASSSKAWTTLYEQYF. The DNA of the CDR3 is TGTGCCAGCAGCTCCAAGGCCTGGACTACTCTCTACGAGCAGTACTTC.

The rearrangement links TRBV5-1 to TRBJ2-2, with D perhaps TRBD1 (6 bases). Per the germline V gene, CDR1 is SGHRS and CDR2 is YFSETQ. The CDR3 length is 14 residues. Between the trimmed V and J ends, which lost 2 bases and 4 bases, there was a span of 9 bases. The CDR3 DNA reads TGCGCCAGCAGCTTTGACAGGAGCACCGGGGAGCTGTTTTTT. Residues: CASSFDRSTGELFF.

The CDR3 region is CSETGLAGTREQFF. In DNA, the CDR3 is TGCAGCGAGACGGGACTAGCGGGGACCAGAGAGCAGTTCTTC. V and J are TRBV29-1 and TRBJ2-1, with TRBD2 identical over 13 bases. CDR3 length: 14 amino acids. V was pared by 7 bases and J by 10 bases, with 10 bases of the junction left unmatched. Germline-derived CDR1 and CDR2 are SQVTM and ANQGSEA.

This chain joins TRBV6-5 and TRBJ2-7; possible D gene TRBD2, 5 bases. This CDR3 has 12 residues. Per the germline V gene, CDR1 is MNHEY and CDR2 is SVGAGI. The V and J ends lost 6 bases and 7 bases respectively, with 13 bases between them. CDR3 sequence reads: CASSRDGVEQYF. The CDR3 DNA follows: TGTGCCAGCAGCCGTGACGGGGTAGAGCAGTACTTC.

The chain has TRBV3-1 and TRBJ2-3; D not resolved. V lost 0 bases and J lost 2, with 15 bases in between. The CDR3 is 17 amino acids. Germline loops: CDR1 LGHDT, CDR2 YNNKEL (reference sequence). For the CDR3, the DNA is TGTGCCAGCAGCCAAGAGGTTTTTTGTGATCCCACAGATACGCAGTATTTT. Its protein product is CASSQEVFCDPTDTQYF.

The rearrangement links TRBV20-1 to TRBJ2-3; 9 bases are a match to TRBD2. Trimming took 2 bases from V and 2 from J; bases not matched to a gene: 5. This CDR3 has 15 amino acids. The germline CDR1 and CDR2 sequences are DFQATT and SNEGSKA (reference sequence). CDR3 sequence (DNA): TGCAGTGCTAGAACCCCTAGCGGGACCACAGATACGCAGTATTTT. Amino acids: CSARTPSGTTDTQYF.

This clonotype was seen at least ten times. The V call is TRBV7-2, the J call TRBJ2-3, with 9 positions matching TRBD2. The CDR3 contains 15 residues. V was clipped by 6 bases and J by 2 bases; unmatched bases: 6. Germline-derived CDR1 and CDR2 are SGHTA and FQGNSA. The CDR3 protein is CASSLGGRATDTQYF. CDR3 bases: TGTGCCAGCAGTTTGGGCGGGAGGGCCACAGATACGCAGTATTTT.